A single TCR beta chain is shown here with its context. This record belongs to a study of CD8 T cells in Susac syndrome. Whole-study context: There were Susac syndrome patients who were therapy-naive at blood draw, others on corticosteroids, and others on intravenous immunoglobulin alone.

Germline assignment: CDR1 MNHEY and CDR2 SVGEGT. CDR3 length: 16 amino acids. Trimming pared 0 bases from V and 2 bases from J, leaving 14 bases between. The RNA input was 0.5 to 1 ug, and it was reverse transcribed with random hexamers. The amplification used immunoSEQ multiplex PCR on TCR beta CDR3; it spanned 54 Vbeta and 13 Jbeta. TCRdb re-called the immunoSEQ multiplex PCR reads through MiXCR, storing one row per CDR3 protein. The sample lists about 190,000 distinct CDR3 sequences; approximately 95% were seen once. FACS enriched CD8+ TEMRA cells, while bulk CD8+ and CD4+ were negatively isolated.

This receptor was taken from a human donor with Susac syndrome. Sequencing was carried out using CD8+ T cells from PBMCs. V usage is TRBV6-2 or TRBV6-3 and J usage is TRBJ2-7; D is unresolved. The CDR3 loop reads CASSYSTFETPYEQYF. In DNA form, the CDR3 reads TGTGCCAGCAGTTACTCGACGTTCGAGACCCCCTACGAGCAGTACTTC.